Detailed here is one T cell receptor (beta chain). Its antigen is as yet unknown. This entry belongs to a study of T cells in tuberculosis. TCRdb's table, derived via immunoSEQ multiplex PCR, lists solely in-frame clones and lacks some. The sample has fewer than 55,000 clones; more than 90% are singletons. This CDR3 is 14 amino acids long. The V and J ends lost 6 bases and 2 bases respectively, with 11 bases between them. The germline V gene has CDR1 LNHDA and CDR2 SQIVND (reference sequence). Study-level results: Active tuberculosis patients had shorter CDR3-alpha; the beta difference was nonsignificant.

This sequence was found in a donor aged 10-29 years with latent tuberculosis or without tuberculosis infection. V is TRBV19 and J is TRBJ1-5; no clear D. The sample comprised PBMCs. The CDR3 spells CASSSPEGNQPQHF. The CDR3 nucleotides are TGTGCCAGTAGCTCCCCGGAGGGCAATCAGCCCCAGCATTTT.